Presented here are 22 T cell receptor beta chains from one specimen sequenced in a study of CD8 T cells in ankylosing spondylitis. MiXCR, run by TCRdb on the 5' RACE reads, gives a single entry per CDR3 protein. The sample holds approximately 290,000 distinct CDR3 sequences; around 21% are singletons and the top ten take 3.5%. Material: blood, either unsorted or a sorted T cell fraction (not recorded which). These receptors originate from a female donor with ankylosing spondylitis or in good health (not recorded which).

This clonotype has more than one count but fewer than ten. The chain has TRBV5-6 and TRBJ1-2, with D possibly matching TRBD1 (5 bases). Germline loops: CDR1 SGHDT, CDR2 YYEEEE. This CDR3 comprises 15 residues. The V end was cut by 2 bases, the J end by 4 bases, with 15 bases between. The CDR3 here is CASSFGNAGTYGYTF. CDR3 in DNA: TGTGCCAGCAGCTTCGGAAACGCGGGGACCTATGGCTACACCTTC.

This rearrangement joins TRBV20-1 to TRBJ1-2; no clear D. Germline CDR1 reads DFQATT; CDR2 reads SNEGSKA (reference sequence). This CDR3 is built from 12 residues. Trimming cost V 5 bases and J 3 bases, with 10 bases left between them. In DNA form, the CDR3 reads TGCAGTGCTTCCGGACGGGACTATGGCTACACCTTC. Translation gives CSASGRDYGYTF.

The CDR3 DNA reads TGTGCCAGCTCACCTCCCCGTGGCAGCTCCTACGAGCAGTACTTC. This encodes CASSPPRGSSYEQYF. The gene calls are TRBV18 and TRBJ2-7; D is unresolved. The V end was cut by 3 bases, the J end by 0 bases, with 12 bases between. In germline, CDR1 is KGHSH, CDR2 LQKENI. This CDR3 has 15 amino acids.

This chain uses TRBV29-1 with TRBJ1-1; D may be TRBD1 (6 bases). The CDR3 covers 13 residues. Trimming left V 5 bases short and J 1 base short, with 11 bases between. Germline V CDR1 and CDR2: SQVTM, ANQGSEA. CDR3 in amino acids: CSVTGRANTEAFF. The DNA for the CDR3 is TGCAGCGTTACAGGGAGGGCGAACACTGAAGCTTTCTTT. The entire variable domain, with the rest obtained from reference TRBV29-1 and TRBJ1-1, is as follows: SAVISQKPSRDICQRGTSLTIQCQVDSQVTMMFWYRQQPGQSLTLIATANQGSEATYESGFVIDKFPISRPNLTFSTLTVSNMSPEDSSIYLCSVTGRANTEAFFGQGTRLTVV.

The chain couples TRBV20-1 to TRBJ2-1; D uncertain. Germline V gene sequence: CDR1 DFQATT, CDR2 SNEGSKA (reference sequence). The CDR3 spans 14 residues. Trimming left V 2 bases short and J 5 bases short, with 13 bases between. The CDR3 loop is CSARRIFGNNEQFF. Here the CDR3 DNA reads TGCAGTGCTAGACGCATATTCGGCAACAATGAGCAGTTCTTC.

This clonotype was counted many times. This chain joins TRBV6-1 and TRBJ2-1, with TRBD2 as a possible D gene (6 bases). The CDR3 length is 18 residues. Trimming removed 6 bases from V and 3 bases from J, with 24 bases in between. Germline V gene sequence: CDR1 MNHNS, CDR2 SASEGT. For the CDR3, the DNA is TGTGCCAGCAGCCCACGGTTGAGGGGAGGAGGGTTCTACAATGAGCAGTTCTTC. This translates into CASSPRLRGGGFYNEQFF.

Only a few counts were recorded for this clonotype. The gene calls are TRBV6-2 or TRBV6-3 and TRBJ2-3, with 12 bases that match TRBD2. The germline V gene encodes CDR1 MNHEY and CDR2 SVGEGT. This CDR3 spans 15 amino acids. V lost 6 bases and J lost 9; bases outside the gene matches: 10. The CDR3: CASSRTSGIPNTQYF. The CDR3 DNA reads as TGTGCCAGCAGCCGGACTAGCGGGATACCCAACACGCAGTATTTT.

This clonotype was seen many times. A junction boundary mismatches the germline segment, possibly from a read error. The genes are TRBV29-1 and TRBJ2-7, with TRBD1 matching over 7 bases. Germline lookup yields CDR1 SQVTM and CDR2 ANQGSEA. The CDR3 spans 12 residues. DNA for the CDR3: TGCAGCGCCAGACAGGGCTCCAACGAGCAGTACTTC. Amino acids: CSARQGSNEQYF.

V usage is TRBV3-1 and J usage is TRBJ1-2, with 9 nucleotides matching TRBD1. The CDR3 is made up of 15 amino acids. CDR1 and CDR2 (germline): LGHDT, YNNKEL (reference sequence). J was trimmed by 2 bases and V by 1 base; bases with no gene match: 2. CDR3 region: CASSQGTGANYGYTF. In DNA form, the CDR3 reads TGTGCCAGCAGCCAAGGGACAGGGGCGAACTATGGCTACACCTTC. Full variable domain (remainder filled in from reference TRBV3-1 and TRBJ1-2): DTAVSQTPKYLVTQMGNDKSIKCEQNLGHDTMYWYKQDSKKFLKIMFSYNNKELIINETVPNRFSPKSPDKAHLNLHINSLELGDSAVYFCASSQGTGANYGYTFGSGTRLTVV.

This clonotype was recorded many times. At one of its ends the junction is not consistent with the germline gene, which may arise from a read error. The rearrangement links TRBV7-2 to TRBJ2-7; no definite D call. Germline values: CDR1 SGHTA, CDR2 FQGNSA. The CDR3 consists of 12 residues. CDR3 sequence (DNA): TGTGCCAGCAGTTTAGGTCGCTACGAGCAGTACTTC. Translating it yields CASSLGRYEQYF.

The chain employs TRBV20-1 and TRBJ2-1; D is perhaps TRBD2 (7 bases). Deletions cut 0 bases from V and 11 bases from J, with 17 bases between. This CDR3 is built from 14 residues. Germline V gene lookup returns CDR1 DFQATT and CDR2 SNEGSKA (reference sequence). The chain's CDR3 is CSARDQRGGEKQFF. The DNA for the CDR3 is TGCAGTGCTAGAGACCAAAGGGGGGGTGAGAAGCAGTTCTTC.

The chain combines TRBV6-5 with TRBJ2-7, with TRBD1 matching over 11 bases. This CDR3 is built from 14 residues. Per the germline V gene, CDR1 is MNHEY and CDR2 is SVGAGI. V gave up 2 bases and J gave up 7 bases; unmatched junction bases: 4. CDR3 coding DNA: TGTGCCAGCAGTTACATCGGGACAGGGGGTGAGCAGTACTTC. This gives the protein CASSYIGTGGEQYF.

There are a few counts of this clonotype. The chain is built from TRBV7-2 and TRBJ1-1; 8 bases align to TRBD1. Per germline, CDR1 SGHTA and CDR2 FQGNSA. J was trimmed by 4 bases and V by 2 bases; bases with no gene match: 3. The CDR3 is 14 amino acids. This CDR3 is CASSLQGAGTEAFF. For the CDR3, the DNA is TGTGCCAGCAGCTTACAGGGGGCTGGCACTGAAGCTTTCTTT.

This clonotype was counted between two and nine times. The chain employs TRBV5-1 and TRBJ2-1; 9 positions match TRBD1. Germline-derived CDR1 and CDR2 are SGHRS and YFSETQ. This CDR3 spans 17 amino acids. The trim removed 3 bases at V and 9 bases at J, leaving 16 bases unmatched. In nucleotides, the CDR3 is TGCGCCAGCAGCTCCGTCCAGAGAGGACAGGGGAGTGGTGAGCAGTTCTTC. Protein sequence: CASSSVQRGQGSGEQFF.

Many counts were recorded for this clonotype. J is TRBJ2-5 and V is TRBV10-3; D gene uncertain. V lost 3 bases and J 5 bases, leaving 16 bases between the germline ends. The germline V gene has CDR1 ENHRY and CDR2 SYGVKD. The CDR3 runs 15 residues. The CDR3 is CAISERGYPSETQYF. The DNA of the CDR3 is TGTGCCATCAGTGAAAGAGGCTATCCGTCGGAGACCCAGTACTTC.

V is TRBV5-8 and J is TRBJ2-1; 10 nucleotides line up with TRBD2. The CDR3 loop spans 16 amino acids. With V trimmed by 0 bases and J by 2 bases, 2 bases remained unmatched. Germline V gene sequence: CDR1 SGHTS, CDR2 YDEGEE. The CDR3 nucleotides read TGTGCCAGCAGCTTGGGTAGCGGGAGGACCTACAATGAGCAGTTCTTC. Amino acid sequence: CASSLGSGRTYNEQFF. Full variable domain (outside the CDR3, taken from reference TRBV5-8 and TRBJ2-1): EAGVTQSPTHLIKTRGQQATLRCSPISGHTSVYWYQQALGLGLQFLLWYDEGEERNRGNFPPRFSGRQFPNYSSELNVNALELEDSALYLCASSLGSGRTYNEQFFGPGTRLTVL.

The CDR3 here is CSASGTASYNEQFF. As DNA, the CDR3 is TGCAGTGCTAGTGGGACAGCCTCCTACAATGAGCAGTTCTTC. The chain joins TRBV20-1 to TRBJ2-1, with 7 bases that match TRBD1. Germline V gene sequence: CDR1 DFQATT, CDR2 SNEGSKA (reference sequence). The CDR3 is 14 amino acids. The V and J ends lost 3 bases and 0 bases, in that order; junction bases with no gene match: 2.

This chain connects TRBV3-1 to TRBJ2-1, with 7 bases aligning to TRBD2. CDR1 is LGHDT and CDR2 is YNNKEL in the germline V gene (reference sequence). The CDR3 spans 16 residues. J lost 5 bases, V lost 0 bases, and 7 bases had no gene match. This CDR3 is CASSQEPQRGHNEQFF. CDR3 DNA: TGTGCCAGCAGCCAAGAACCCCAGCGGGGTCACAATGAGCAGTTCTTC.

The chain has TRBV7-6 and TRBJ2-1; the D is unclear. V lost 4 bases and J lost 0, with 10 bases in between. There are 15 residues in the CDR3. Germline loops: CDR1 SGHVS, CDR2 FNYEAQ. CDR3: CASSSIRTSYNEQFF. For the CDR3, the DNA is TGTGCCAGCAGCTCTATAAGGACCTCCTACAATGAGCAGTTCTTC.

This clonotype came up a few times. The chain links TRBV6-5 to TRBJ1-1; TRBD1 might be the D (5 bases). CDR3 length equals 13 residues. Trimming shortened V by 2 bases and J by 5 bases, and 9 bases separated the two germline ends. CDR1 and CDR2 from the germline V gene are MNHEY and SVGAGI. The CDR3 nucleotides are TGTGCCAGCAGTTACCGGCGGGGGACTGAAGCTTTCTTT. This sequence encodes CASSYRRGTEAFF.

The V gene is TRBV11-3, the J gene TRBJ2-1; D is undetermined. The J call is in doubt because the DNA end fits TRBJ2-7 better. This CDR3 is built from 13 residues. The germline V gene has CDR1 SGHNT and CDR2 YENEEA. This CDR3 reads CASSVGPPTEQYF. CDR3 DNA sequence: TGTGCCAGCAGCGTGGGCCCCCCGACGGAGCAGTACTTC.

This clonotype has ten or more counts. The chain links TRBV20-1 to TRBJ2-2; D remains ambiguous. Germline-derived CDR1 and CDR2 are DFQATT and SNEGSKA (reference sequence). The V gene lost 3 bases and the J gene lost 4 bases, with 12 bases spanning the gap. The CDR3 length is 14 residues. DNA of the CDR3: TGCAGTGCTAGGTCCCCCTCAGGCACCGGGGAGCTGTTTTTT. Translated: CSARSPSGTGELFF.